What follows describes a single TCR beta chain. Its antigen remains unidentified. In each case, RNA was isolated and then reverse transcribed into cDNA as the sequencing template. Sequencing used immunoSEQ multiplex PCR; TCRdb keeps in-frame clones, though not all of them. The sample holds roughly 150,000 clones, 45% to 60% seen once. The CDR3 has 19 amino acids. Trimming at V came to 1 base and at J to 4 bases, leaving 17 bases not matched to a gene. The germline CDR1 and CDR2 sequences are GTSNPN and SVGIG (reference sequence). These data belong to a study of CD8+ T cells in alopecia areata. Whole-study context: Oral tofacitinib (5 to 10 mg twice daily) was administered to treated patients.

Findings and caveats of the study: Scalp clonality, along with expanded CD8+ clones among the top 100, was significantly decreased by tofacitinib.

Treatment specified: oral pan-JAK inhibitor, 5-10 mg twice daily. The genes are TRBV30 and TRBJ2-1; 9 bases line up with TRBD1. The receptor's source is a human donor with alopecia areata. The input for sequencing was CD8+ T cells sorted from blood, taken at week 4, from a patient treated with tofacitinib. CDR3 in DNA: TGTGCCTGGAGTGGCCCCCGGGACAGGGAGGCACTGTGGTACAATGAGCAGTTCTTC. It encodes CAWSGPRDREALWYNEQFF.